Presented here are 24 T cell receptor beta chains from one specimen sequenced in a study of blood T cell repertoires in COVID-19. Measured with immunoSEQ multiplex PCR; TCRdb has only the in-frame clones, and not every one. The data hold over 150,000 clones, with roughly 85% observed a single time. Sequencing was done on a sample of peripheral blood. The receptors here all came from an elderly woman with acute or convalescent COVID-19.

The chain has TRBV19 and TRBJ2-7; 12 bases are a match to TRBD2. The CDR3 loop spans 16 amino acids. V lost 4 bases and J lost 0; bases outside the gene matches: 4. The germline V gene encodes CDR1 LNHDA and CDR2 SQIVND (reference sequence). CDR3 nucleotides: TGTGCCAGTAGTACCGGACTAGCGGGACTCTCCTACGAGCAGTACTTC. Residues: CASSTGLAGLSYEQYF.

This chain links TRBV10-3 with TRBJ1-1; D not resolved. This CDR3 is built from 15 residues. The V end was cut by 7 bases, the J end by 3 bases, with 18 bases between. CDR1 is ENHRY and CDR2 is SYGVKD in the germline V gene. CDR3 coding DNA: TGTGCCATCACCCTCGGGAGGGAGAGGGACACTGAAGCTTTCTTT. Translated: CAITLGRERDTEAFF.

This clone was seen a single time. The J gene is TRBJ1-1, the V gene TRBV6-5, with D possibly being TRBD1 (5 bases). Germline values: CDR1 MNHEY, CDR2 SVGAGI. CDR3 length: 16 residues. Trimming cost V 0 bases and J 1 base, with 12 bases left between them. CDR3 protein: CASSYSIQGANTEAFF. CDR3 coding DNA: TGTGCCAGCAGTTACTCGATTCAGGGCGCGAACACTGAAGCTTTCTTT.

The genes are TRBV11-2 and TRBJ1-4; the D gene is possibly TRBD1 (6 bases). The V and J ends lost 5 bases and 0 bases respectively, with 10 bases between them. This CDR3 has 15 amino acids. CDR1 is SGHAT and CDR2 is FQNNGV in the germline V gene. Written as DNA, the CDR3 is TGTGCCAGCAGCAGGGACATTGCAACTAATGAAAAACTGTTTTTT. It yields the protein CASSRDIATNEKLFF.

Of note for this clone: At one boundary the junction diverges from the germline segment, which might be a read error. The chain has TRBV6-2 or TRBV6-3 and TRBJ2-1; 7 positions match TRBD2. The CDR3 totals 14 residues. Germline CDR1 reads MNHEY; CDR2 reads SVGEGT. The CDR3 bases are TGTGCCAGCAGTTCCAGACTAGCATACACTGAGCAGTTCTTC. Protein: CASSSRLAYTEQFF.

The rearrangement links TRBV9 to TRBJ2-2; TRBD2 aligns across 9 bases. Germline V gene data show CDR1 as SGDLS and CDR2 as YYNGEE. The CDR3 runs to 15 residues. The CDR3 nucleotides read TGTGCGGTATGGCTAGCGGGAACGAACACCGGGGAGCTGTTTTTT. Amino acids: CAVWLAGTNTGELFF.

V is TRBV6-5 and J is TRBJ2-3, with a tentative D call TRBD2 (6 bases). Germline-derived CDR1 and CDR2 are MNHEY and SVGAGI. V shed 2 bases and J shed 7 bases, with 19 bases lying between them. The length of the CDR3 is 16 residues. The CDR3 region has the DNA TGTGCCAGCAGTTACGGGGGACTCGGGAACCCCCATACGCAGTATTTT. Its protein product is CASSYGGLGNPHTQYF.

The chain joins TRBV3-1 (or the pseudogene TRBV3-2) to TRBJ1-4, with D maybe TRBD1 (5 bases). The V gene's germline CDR1 is LGHDT and CDR2 YNNKEL (reference sequence). V was pared by 1 base and J by 12 bases, with 9 bases between. The CDR3 spans 12 residues. Here the CDR3 DNA reads TGTGCCAGCAGCCAAGGGGAAGGGGAACTGTTTTTT. It is translated as CASSQGEGELFF.

This clone was detected only a few times. The J gene is TRBJ2-7, the V gene TRBV6-5; tentatively, D is TRBD1 (6 bases). Trimming left V 10 bases short and J 3 bases short, with 16 bases between. This CDR3 has 13 residues. Germline V lookup: CDR1 MNHEY, CDR2 SVGAGI. The DNA of the CDR3 is TGTGCCACAGTACGGGGCAGGGGCTACGAGCAGTACTTC. Amino acid sequence: CATVRGRGYEQYF.

The chain carries TRBV6-5 and TRBJ2-2; D not certain. Germline values: CDR1 MNHEY, CDR2 SVGAGI. The CDR3 is 14 residues long. Trimming stripped 5 bases from V and 5 bases from J, with 12 bases between. CDR3 region: CASSRFALTGELFF. The CDR3 bases are TGTGCCAGCAGTCGTTTTGCACTGACCGGGGAGCTGTTTTTT.

J is TRBJ2-1 and V is TRBV18; maybe TRBD2 (7 bases). V gave up 3 bases and J gave up 8 bases, with 17 bases separating them. Germline V gives CDR1 KGHSH, CDR2 LQKENI. The CDR3 extends over 15 amino acids. The CDR3 bases are TGTGCCAGCTCACCGGGAACGGGGGGCTCGTATGAGCAGTTCTTC. This encodes CASSPGTGGSYEQFF.

The chain employs TRBV10-3 and TRBJ2-3; 9 nucleotides line up with TRBD1. Germline assignment: CDR1 ENHRY and CDR2 SYGVKD. Unmatched junction bases numbered 4, after V lost 6 bases and J lost 3 bases. The CDR3 has 14 amino acids. In DNA form, the CDR3 reads TGTGCCATCAGGGACGGGACAGGGACAGATACGCAGTATTTT. Translation: CAIRDGTGTDTQYF.

This clone was seen a handful of times. The rearrangement links TRBV28 to TRBJ1-4; TRBD1 is a possible D gene (6 bases). The V end lost 1 base, the J end lost 0 bases, and 18 bases lay between the germline ends. The CDR3 has 19 amino acids. Germline loops: CDR1 MDHEN, CDR2 SYDVKM. The CDR3 spells CASSLFVGTSVSTNEKLFF. Written as DNA, the CDR3 is TGTGCCAGCAGTTTATTTGTAGGGACATCTGTTTCAACTAATGAAAAACTGTTTTTT.

The chain recombines TRBV30 with TRBJ2-5; maybe TRBD1 (6 bases). V lost 0 bases to trimming and J lost 5 bases, with 10 bases between them. The germline CDR1 and CDR2 sequences are GTSNPN and SVGIG (reference sequence). This CDR3 is built from 13 residues. CDR3 protein: CAWSVQGLETQYF. The CDR3 region has the DNA TGTGCCTGGAGTGTTCAGGGGTTGGAGACCCAGTACTTC.

This clone was seen only once. For the CDR3, the DNA is TGTGCCAGCAGTCCTCCAGGGGTCGAGACCCAGTACTTC. It translates to CASSPPGVETQYF. The V call is TRBV12-3 or TRBV12-4, the J call TRBJ2-5; TRBD1 is a possible D gene (6 bases). The V end was cut by 5 bases, the J end by 5 bases, with 12 bases between. The CDR3 consists of 13 residues.

This clone appeared a few times. V gene TRBV7-6 combines with J gene TRBJ2-3; TRBD2 agrees at 15 bases. The CDR3 is made up of 21 amino acids. Per the germline V gene, CDR1 is SGHVS and CDR2 is FNYEAQ. The ends lost 4 bases at V and 3 bases at J; junction bases unmatched: 17. Written as DNA, the CDR3 is TGTGCCAGCAGCTCAACCCCCTCCCCTCCGGGACTAGCGGGGGGTACAGATACGCAGTATTTT. Translating it yields CASSSTPSPPGLAGGTDTQYF.

The rearrangement links TRBV30 to TRBJ2-1; no reliable D call. Germline V gives CDR1 GTSNPN, CDR2 SVGIG (reference sequence). This CDR3 has 12 residues. The DNA of the CDR3 is TGTGCGTGGGCCTTCGCTAGCAATGAGCAGTTCTTC. The encoded protein is CAWAFASNEQFF. The variable domain in full, completed from reference TRBV30 and TRBJ2-1, reads SQTIHQWPATLVQPVGSPLSLECTVEGTSNPNLYWYRQAAGRGLQLLFYSVGIGQISSEVPQNLSASRPQDRQFILSSKKLLLSDSGFYLCAWAFASNEQFFGPGTRLTVL.

This chain links TRBV7-2 with TRBJ2-5; D possibly corresponds to TRBD1 (5 bases). Trimming shortened V by 2 bases and J by 5 bases, and 15 bases separated the two germline ends. This CDR3 comprises 15 residues. The V gene's germline CDR1 is SGHTA and CDR2 FQGNSA. DNA of the CDR3: TGTGCCAGCAGCTTACCTGCAGGGATGGTGGAGACCCAGTACTTC. Amino acids: CASSLPAGMVETQYF.

The chain joins TRBV13 to TRBJ2-3; 9 bases align to TRBD1. Per the germline V gene, CDR1 is PRHDT and CDR2 is FYEKMQ (reference sequence). The CDR3 contains 16 residues. Unmatched junction bases numbered 6, after V lost 4 bases and J lost 1 base. The CDR3 is CASSSNTGGRTDTQYF. DNA of the CDR3: TGTGCCAGCAGCTCGAATACAGGGGGCCGCACAGATACGCAGTATTTT.

There are a few counts of this clone. Other nucleotide sequences in the sample specify the same CDR3. The chain has TRBV4-3 and TRBJ2-1; 7 nucleotides agree with TRBD2. CDR3 length equals 16 residues. Trimming at V came to 3 bases and at J to 1 base, leaving 6 bases not matched to a gene. Germline V gene lookup returns CDR1 LGHNA and CDR2 YSLEER. DNA for the CDR3: TGCGCCAGCAGCCAGGTCGTGGGAGGGTCCTACAATGAGCAGTTCTTC. It yields the protein CASSQVVGGSYNEQFF.

The chain employs TRBV5-1 and TRBJ1-2; D not resolved. Looked up from germline, CDR1 is SGHRS and CDR2 is YFSETQ. The CDR3 consists of 14 residues. V was clipped by 0 bases and J by 0 bases, with 6 bases between them. The CDR3 DNA sequence: TGCGCCAGCAGCTTGGTGGAGACTAACTATGGCTACACCTTC. Its translation: CASSLVETNYGYTF.

V gene TRBV9 combines with J gene TRBJ2-1, with 7 bases lining up with TRBD1. Germline CDR1 SGDLS, CDR2 YYNGEE. The CDR3 runs 16 residues. V gave up 3 bases and J gave up 8 bases; unmatched junction bases: 14. The CDR3 region is CASSAKDRPGLDEQFF. The CDR3 bases are TGTGCCAGCAGCGCAAAGGACAGGCCGGGGTTGGATGAGCAGTTCTTC.

The rearrangement joins TRBV7-2 to TRBJ2-5; 11 bases line up with TRBD2. Per germline, CDR1 SGHTA and CDR2 FQGNSA. The CDR3 has 16 amino acids. Trimming took 4 bases from V and 5 from J; bases not matched to a gene: 9. As DNA, the CDR3 is TGTGCCAGCAGCTCAAATAGCGGGGGGGCAAGGGAGACCCAGTACTTC. Protein sequence: CASSSNSGGARETQYF.

The V gene is TRBV5-1, the J gene TRBJ2-1, with 8 positions matching TRBD1. The CDR3 runs 15 residues. The ends lost 2 bases at V and 6 bases at J; junction bases unmatched: 7. Per the germline V gene, CDR1 is SGHRS and CDR2 is YFSETQ. The DNA for the CDR3 is TGCGCCAGCAGCTTTATAGGACAGGGAGGCAATGAGCAGTTCTTC. Encoded protein: CASSFIGQGGNEQFF.